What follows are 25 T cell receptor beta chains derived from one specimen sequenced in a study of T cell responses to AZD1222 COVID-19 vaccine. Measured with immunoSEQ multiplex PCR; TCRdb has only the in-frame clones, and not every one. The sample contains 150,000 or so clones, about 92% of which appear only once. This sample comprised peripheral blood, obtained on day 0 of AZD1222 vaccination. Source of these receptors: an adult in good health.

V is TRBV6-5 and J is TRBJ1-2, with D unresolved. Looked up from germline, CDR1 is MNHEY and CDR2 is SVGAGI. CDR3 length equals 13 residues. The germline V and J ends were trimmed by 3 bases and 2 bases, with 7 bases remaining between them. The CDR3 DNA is TGTGCCAGCAGTTATGGGCCCAACTATGGCTACACCTTC. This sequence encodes CASSYGPNYGYTF.

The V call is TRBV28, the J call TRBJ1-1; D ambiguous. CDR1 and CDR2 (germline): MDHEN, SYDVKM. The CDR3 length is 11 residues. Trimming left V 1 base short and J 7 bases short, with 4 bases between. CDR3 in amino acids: CASSLSGEAFF. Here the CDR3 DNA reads TGTGCCAGCAGTTTATCGGGTGAAGCTTTCTTT.

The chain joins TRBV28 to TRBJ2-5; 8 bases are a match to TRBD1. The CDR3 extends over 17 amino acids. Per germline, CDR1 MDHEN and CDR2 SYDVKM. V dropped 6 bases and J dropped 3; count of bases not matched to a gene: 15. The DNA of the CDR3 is TGTGCCAGCAGCCCAGGAAACCCAGGGGGCGGTGAAGAGACCCAGTACTTC. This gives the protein CASSPGNPGGGEETQYF.

The CDR3 is CASSFSQMNTGELFF. The CDR3, as DNA: TGTGCCAGCAGTTTTTCACAGATGAACACCGGGGAGCTGTTTTTT. V usage is TRBV28 and J usage is TRBJ2-2; D is uncertain. This CDR3 spans 15 amino acids. Germline V lookup: CDR1 MDHEN, CDR2 SYDVKM. The V and J ends lost 3 bases and 1 base respectively, with 9 bases between them. The full variable domain, with the rest looked up from reference TRBV28 and TRBJ2-2, is DVKVTQSSRYLVKRTGEKVFLECVQDMDHENMFWYRQDPGLGLRLIYFSYDVKMKEKGDIPEGYSVSREKKERFSLILESASTNQTSMYLCASSFSQMNTGELFFGEGSRLTVL.

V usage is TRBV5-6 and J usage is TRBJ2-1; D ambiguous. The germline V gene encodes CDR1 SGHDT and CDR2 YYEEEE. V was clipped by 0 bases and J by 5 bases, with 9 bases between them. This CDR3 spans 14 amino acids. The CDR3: CASSLALVHNEQFF. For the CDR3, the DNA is TGTGCCAGCAGCTTGGCCCTAGTCCACAATGAGCAGTTCTTC.

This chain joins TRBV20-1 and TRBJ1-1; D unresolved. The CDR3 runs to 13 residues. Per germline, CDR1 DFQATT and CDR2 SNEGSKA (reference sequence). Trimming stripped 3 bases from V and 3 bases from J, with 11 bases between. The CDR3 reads CSASIQIHTEAFF. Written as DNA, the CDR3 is TGCAGTGCTAGTATTCAGATTCACACTGAAGCTTTCTTT.

CDR3 protein: CASAYGAYRGEAFF. For the CDR3, the DNA is TGTGCCAGCGCCTATGGGGCCTACAGGGGCGAAGCTTTCTTT. The chain has TRBV18 and TRBJ1-1; 7 bases agree with TRBD1. V was clipped by 8 bases and J by 8 bases; unmatched bases: 14. The length of the CDR3 is 14 residues. Germline CDR1 KGHSH, CDR2 LQKENI.

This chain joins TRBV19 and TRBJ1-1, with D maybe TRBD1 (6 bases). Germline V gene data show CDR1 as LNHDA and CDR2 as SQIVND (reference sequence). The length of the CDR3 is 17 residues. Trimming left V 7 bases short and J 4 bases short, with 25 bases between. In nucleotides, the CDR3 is TGTGCCAGTAAGGGGTGGCAGGGGAACTCGGCGAGCACTGAAGCTTTCTTT. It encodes CASKGWQGNSASTEAFF.

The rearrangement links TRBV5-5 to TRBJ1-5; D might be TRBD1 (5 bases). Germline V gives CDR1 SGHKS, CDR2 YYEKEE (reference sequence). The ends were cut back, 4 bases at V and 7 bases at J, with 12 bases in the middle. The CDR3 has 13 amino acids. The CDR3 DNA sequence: TGTGCCAGCAGCACACAAAGGGGACAGCCCCAGCATTTT. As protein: CASSTQRGQPQHF. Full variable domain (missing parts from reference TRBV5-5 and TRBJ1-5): DAGVTQSPTHLIKTRGQQVTLRCSPISGHKSVSWYQQVLGQGPQFIFQYYEKEERGRGNFPDRFSARQFPNYSSELNVNALLLGDSALYLCASSTQRGQPQHFGDGTRLSIL.

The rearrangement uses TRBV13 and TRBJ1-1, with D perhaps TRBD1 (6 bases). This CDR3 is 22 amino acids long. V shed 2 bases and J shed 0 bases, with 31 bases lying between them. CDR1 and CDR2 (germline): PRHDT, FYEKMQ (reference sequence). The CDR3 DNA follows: TGTGCCAGCAGCTTACAAGGTGCGAGACTTGACCCCGAGGGGGGGGTGAACACTGAAGCTTTCTTT. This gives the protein CASSLQGARLDPEGGVNTEAFF.

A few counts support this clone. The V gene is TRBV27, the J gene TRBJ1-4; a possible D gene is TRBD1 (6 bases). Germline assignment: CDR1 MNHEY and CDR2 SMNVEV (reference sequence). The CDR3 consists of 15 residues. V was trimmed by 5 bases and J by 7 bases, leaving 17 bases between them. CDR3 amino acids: CASSPPGHRGEKLFF. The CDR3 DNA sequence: TGTGCCAGCAGTCCACCGGGACATAGGGGTGAAAAACTGTTTTTT. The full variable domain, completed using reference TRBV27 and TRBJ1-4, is EAQVTQNPRYLITVTGKKLTVTCSQNMNHEYMSWYRQDPGLGLRQIYYSMNVEVTDKGDVPEGYKVSRKEKRNFPLILESPSPNQTSLYFCASSPPGHRGEKLFFGSGTQLSVL.

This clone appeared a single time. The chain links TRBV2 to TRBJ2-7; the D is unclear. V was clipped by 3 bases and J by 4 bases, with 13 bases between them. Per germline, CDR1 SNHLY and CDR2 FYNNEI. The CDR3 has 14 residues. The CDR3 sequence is CASSDGTTQYEQYF. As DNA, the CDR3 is TGTGCCAGCAGTGACGGAACCACGCAATACGAGCAGTACTTC. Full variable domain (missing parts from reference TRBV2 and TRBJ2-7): EPEVTQTPSHQVTQMGQEVILRCVPISNHLYFYWYRQILGQKVEFLVSFYNNEISEKSEIFDDQFSVERPDGSNFTLKIRSTKLEDSAMYFCASSDGTTQYEQYFGPGTRLTVT.

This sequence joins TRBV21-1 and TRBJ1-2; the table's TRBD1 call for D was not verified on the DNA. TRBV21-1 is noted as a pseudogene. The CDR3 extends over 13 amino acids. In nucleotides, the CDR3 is TGTGCCTCGGCAGGGGGTTCCGGCTATGGCTACACCTTC. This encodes CASAGGSGYGYTF.

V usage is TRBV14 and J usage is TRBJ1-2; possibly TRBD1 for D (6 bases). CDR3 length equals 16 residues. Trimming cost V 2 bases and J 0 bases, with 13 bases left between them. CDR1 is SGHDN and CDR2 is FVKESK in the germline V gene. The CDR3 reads CASSQRGRGANYGYTF. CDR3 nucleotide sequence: TGTGCCAGCAGCCAAAGAGGCAGGGGAGCTAACTATGGCTACACCTTC.

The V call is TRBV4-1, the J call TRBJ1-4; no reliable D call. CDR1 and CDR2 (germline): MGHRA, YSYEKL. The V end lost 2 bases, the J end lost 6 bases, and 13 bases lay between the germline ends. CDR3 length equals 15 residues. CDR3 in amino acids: CASSQNAGLYEKLFF. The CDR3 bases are TGCGCCAGCAGCCAAAACGCAGGCCTATATGAAAAACTGTTTTTT.

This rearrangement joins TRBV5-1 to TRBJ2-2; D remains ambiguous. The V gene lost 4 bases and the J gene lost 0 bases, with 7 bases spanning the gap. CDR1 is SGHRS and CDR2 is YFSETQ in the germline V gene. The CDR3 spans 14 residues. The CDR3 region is CASSVGSNTGELFF. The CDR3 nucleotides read TGCGCCAGCAGCGTCGGCTCGAACACCGGGGAGCTGTTTTTT. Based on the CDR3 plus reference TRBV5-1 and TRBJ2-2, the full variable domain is KAGVTQTPRYLIKTRGQQVTLSCSPISGHRSVSWYQQTPGQGLQFLFEYFSETQRNKGNFPGRFSGRQFSNSRSEMNVSTLELGDSALYLCASSVGSNTGELFFGEGSRLTVL.

The CDR3 loop is CASSSYRNNQPQHF. In DNA form, the CDR3 reads TGTGCCAGCAGCTCCTACAGAAATAATCAGCCCCAGCATTTT. This chain links TRBV28 with TRBJ1-5; D call uncertain. V was shortened by 6 bases and J by 4 bases, with 13 bases between the two germline ends. CDR1 is MDHEN, CDR2 SYDVKM, per germline. The CDR3 is 14 residues long.

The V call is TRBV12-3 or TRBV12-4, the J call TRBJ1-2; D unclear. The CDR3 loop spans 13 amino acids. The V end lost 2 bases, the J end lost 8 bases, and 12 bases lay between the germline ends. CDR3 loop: CASSLRRSEGYTF. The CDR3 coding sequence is TGTGCCAGCAGTTTACGCAGGTCGGAAGGCTACACCTTC.

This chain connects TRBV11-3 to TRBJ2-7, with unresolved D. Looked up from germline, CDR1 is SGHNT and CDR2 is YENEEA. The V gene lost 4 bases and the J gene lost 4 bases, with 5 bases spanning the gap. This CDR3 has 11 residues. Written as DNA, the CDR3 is TGTGCCAGCAGCTCCTCTTACGAGCAGTACTTC. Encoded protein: CASSSSYEQYF. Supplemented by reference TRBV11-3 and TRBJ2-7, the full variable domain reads EAGVVQSPRYKIIEKKQPVAFWCNPISGHNTLYWYLQNLGQGPELLIRYENEEAVDDSQLPKDRFSAERLKGVDSTLKIQPAELGDSAVYLCASSSSYEQYFGPGTRLTVT.

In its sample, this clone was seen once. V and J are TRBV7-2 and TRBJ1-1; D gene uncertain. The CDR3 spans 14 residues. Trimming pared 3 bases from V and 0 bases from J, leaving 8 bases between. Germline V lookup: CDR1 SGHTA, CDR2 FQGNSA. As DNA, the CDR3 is TGTGCCAGCAGCTTCGGACGGATGAACACTGAAGCTTTCTTT. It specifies CASSFGRMNTEAFF.

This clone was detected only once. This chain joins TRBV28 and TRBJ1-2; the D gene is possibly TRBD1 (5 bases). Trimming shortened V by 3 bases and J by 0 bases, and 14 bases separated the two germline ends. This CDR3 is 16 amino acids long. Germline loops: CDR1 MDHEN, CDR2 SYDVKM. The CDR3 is CASSLPGTEANYGYTF. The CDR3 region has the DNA TGTGCCAGCAGTTTGCCCGGGACGGAAGCTAACTATGGCTACACCTTC.

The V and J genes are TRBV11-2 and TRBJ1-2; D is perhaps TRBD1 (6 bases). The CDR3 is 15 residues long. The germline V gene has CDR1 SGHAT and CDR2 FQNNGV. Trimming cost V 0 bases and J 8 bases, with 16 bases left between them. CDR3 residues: CASSLDPGAWWGYTF. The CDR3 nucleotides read TGTGCCAGCAGCTTAGATCCAGGGGCCTGGTGGGGCTACACCTTC.

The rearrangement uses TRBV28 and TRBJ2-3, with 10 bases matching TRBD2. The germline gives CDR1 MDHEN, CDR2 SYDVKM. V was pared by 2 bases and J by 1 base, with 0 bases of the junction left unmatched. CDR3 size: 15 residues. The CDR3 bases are TGTGCCAGCAGTTTAGGGACTAGCGGCACAGATACGCAGTATTTT. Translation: CASSLGTSGTDTQYF.

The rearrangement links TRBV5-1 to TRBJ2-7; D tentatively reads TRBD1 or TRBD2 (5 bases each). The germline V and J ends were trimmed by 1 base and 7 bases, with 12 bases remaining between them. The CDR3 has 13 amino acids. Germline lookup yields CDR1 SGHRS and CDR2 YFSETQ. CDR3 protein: CASSLRLGEEQYF. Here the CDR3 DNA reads TGCGCCAGCAGCTTGCGACTGGGGGAAGAGCAGTACTTC.

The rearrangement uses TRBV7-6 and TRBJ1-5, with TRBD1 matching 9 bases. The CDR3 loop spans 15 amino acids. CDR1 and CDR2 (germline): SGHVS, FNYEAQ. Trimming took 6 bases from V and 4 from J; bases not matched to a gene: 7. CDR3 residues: CASSQQTGGNQPQHF. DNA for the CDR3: TGTGCCAGCAGTCAACAGACAGGGGGAAATCAGCCCCAGCATTTT.